Listed below are T cell receptor beta chains from one sample, sequenced in a study of T cell responses to AZD1222 COVID-19 vaccine. Sequenced by immunoSEQ multiplex PCR; TCRdb stores in-frame clones only, minus some. The table shows some 130,000 clones, with just over 85% occurring only once. The material sequenced was peripheral blood, taken on day 0 of AZD1222 vaccination. These TCRs come from an adult in good health. The CDR3 runs from the conserved cysteine through the conserved F or W. The D gene is left open where the match is weak. The size entry is marked missing in some rows and otherwise reads once, few, many or a size class.

>TRBV15|NA|TRBJ2-3|TRBD1
TGTGCCACCAGCCCCCGGACAGGGGGAGATACGCAGTATTTT
CATSPRTGGDTQYF
>TRBV5-1|NA|TRBJ1-1|TRBD1
TGCGCCAGCAGCGGGGGACAGGGGGTGAACACTGAAGCTTTCTTT
CASSGGQGVNTEAFF
>TRBV2|once|TRBJ1-2|TRBD1
TGTGCCAGCAGGACCGGACAGGGGGATGGCTACACCTTC
CASRTGQGDGYTF
>TRBV4-1|NA|TRBJ2-7|TRBD1
TGCGCCAGCAGCCGTGCGGGACAGGTCTCCTACGAGCAGTACTTC
CASSRAGQVSYEQYF
>TRBV18|NA|TRBJ1-1|NA
TGTGCCAGCTCACCATTCGGGGCAGGACTTGAAGCTTTCTTT
CASSPFGAGLEAFF
>TRBV19|NA|TRBJ2-1|TRBD1
TGTGCCAGTAGTATGTTTGGACAGGGGGCGGATAATGAGCAGTTCTTC
CASSMFGQGADNEQFF
>TRBV2|once|TRBJ2-7|NA
TGTGCCAGCGCCCGGGCATGGGAGCAGTACTTC
CASARAWEQYF
>TRBV6-2/TRBV6-3|once|TRBJ2-7|TRBD1
TGTGCCAGCAGCACCCGGGACAGGAGAAAGGGGGCGTACGAGCAGTACTTC
CASSTRDRRKGAYEQYF
>TRBV28|many|TRBJ1-6|TRBD1
TGTGCCAGCAGTAGGGACAGTAATTCACCCCTCCACTTT
CASSRDSNSPLHF
>TRBV4-1|NA|TRBJ2-7|TRBD1
TGCGCCAGCAGCCCCCGCAAGGACAGGGAGGACGAGCAGTACTTC
CASSPRKDREDEQYF
>TRBV10-1|NA|TRBJ1-1|NA
TGCGCCAGCATGTTAACAGAGGGGACTGAAGCTTTCTTT
CASMLTEGTEAFF
>TRBV10-3|NA|TRBJ2-1|TRBD2
TGTGCCATCAGTTTAAGACTAGCGGGGGGGCCCCCATATGAGCAGTTCTTC
CAISLRLAGGPPYEQFF
>TRBV2|NA|TRBJ1-2|NA
TGTGCCAGCAGTGACGAGGTGGGGGAATATGGCTACACCTTC
CASSDEVGEYGYTF
>TRBV11-3|NA|TRBJ1-1|TRBD1
TGTGCCAGCAGCTTAGAGACAGGGGGCGAGGGCACTGAAGCTTTCTTT
CASSLETGGEGTEAFF
>TRBV6-5|few|TRBJ2-2|NA
TGTGCCAGCAGCTACACAGTCGAGACCGGGGAGCTGTTTTTT
CASSYTVETGELFF
>TRBV10-3|NA|TRBJ2-7|TRBD1
TGTGCCATCGAGGGACAGGCCCACGAGCAGTACTTC
CAIEGQAHEQYF
>TRBV29-1|NA|TRBJ1-2|NA
TGCAGCGTTGAAGATGGCAGGGGCGCTAACCGTTACTTC
CSVEDGRGANRYF
>TRBV4-1|NA|TRBJ1-6|TRBD1
TGCGCCAGCAGCCAAGATCTGACAGGGGCCAACTCACCCCTCCACTTT
CASSQDLTGANSPLHF
>TRBV19|NA|TRBJ1-1|NA
TGTGCCAGTAGGTCCCAGAGTCTGAACACTGAAGCTTTCTTT
CASRSQSLNTEAFF
>TRBV2|NA|TRBJ1-3|NA
TGTGCGACAAAGGGTGGAGCACAGAACACCATATATTTT
CATKGGAQNTIYF
>TRBV10-1|NA|TRBJ1-1|NA
TGCGCCAGCAGTGAGTCGACTGGGACTGAAGCTTTCTTT
CASSESTGTEAFF
>TRBV2|NA|TRBJ1-3|NA
TGTGCCAGGAGAGGCCGGACTCAAGGAAACACCATATATTTT
CARRGRTQGNTIYF
>TRBV29-1|NA|TRBJ2-7|NA
TGCAGCGTCCTCTTGAACTACGAGCAGTACTTC
CSVLLNYEQYF
>TRBV12-3/TRBV12-4|NA|TRBJ2-7|NA
TGTGCCAGCAGTGATGACAGCTACGAGCAGTACTTC
CASSDDSYEQYF
>TRBV28|NA|TRBJ1-5|NA
TGTGCCAGCAAGGACGGGCTGCGCGGGGGCAATCAGCCCCAGCATTTT
CASKDGLRGGNQPQHF
>TRBV7-2|NA|TRBJ2-7|NA
TGTGCCAGCAGCTTAGGTTCCATTACCTACGAGCAGTACTTC
CASSLGSITYEQYF
>TRBV11-3|NA|TRBJ2-3|TRBD2
TGTGCCAGCAGCCGAAGGACTAGCGGGCTCACAGATACGCAGTATTTT
CASSRRTSGLTDTQYF
>TRBV7-2|NA|TRBJ2-7|TRBD1
TGTGCCAGCAGCCCCTTTCGTCGCACAGGGGCCCTACCCTACGAGCAGTACTTC
CASSPFRRTGALPYEQYF
>TRBV10-3|NA|TRBJ1-2|NA
TGTGCCATCAGTGAGTCGTCGGCTAACTATGGCTACACCTTC
CAISESSANYGYTF
>TRBV5-4|many|TRBJ2-2|NA
TGTGCCAGCAGCAGGGGTGAGACCGGGGAGCTGTTTTTT
CASSRGETGELFF
>TRBV18|NA|TRBJ1-4|TRBD1
TGTGCCAGCTCACGACAGGGGACTAATGAAAAACTGTTTTTT
CASSRQGTNEKLFF
>TRBV6-6|NA|TRBJ1-2|NA
TGTGCCAGCAGTTCTAACTATGGCTACACCTTC
CASSSNYGYTF
>TRBV4-3|NA|TRBJ2-1|NA
TGCGCCAGCAGCCGAGATTCCTACAATGAGCAGTTCTTC
CASSRDSYNEQFF
>TRBV4-3|NA|TRBJ2-7|TRBD2
TGCGCCAGCAGCCAAGATTCGGGACGGGACCTAGCGGGGGGCTACGAGCAGTACTTC
CASSQDSGRDLAGGYEQYF
>TRBV7-2|few|TRBJ1-4|NA
TGTGCCAGCAGCTTAGTCGCTGGGCAGGGACTTGAAAAACTGTTTTTT
CASSLVAGQGLEKLFF
>TRBV18|NA|TRBJ1-4|NA
TGTGCCAGCTCACCCCCGGGGAAGGAAAAACTGTTTTTT
CASSPPGKEKLFF
>TRBV11-2|NA|TRBJ2-7|NA
TGTGCCAGCAGCTTAGGACCTCGGGACGAGCAGTACTTC
CASSLGPRDEQYF
>TRBV27|NA|TRBJ2-7|NA
TGTGCCAGCAGCTCCAGCTCCTACGAGCAGTACTTC
CASSSSSYEQYF
>TRBV7-2|few|TRBJ2-3|NA
TGTGCCAGCACCACAAGCCCGACCTCTACGCAGTATTTT
CASTTSPTSTQYF
>TRBV5-6|few|TRBJ1-4|TRBD1
TGTGCCAGCAGCCAGACAGGGGCGCTAGGAAAACTGTTTTTT
CASSQTGALGKLFF
>TRBV28|once|TRBJ2-2|NA
TGTGCCAGCAGGAAAATCCGACCCCGGCGGTCCGGGGAGCTGTTTTTT
CASRKIRPRRSGELFF
>TRBV27|NA|TRBJ1-1|TRBD1
TGTACCAGCAGTTTATCACAGGGGGCGACTGAAGCTTTCTTT
CTSSLSQGATEAFF
>TRBV18|NA|TRBJ1-1|NA
TGTGCCAGCTCACCGGGGAGGAGGTACACTGAAGCTTTCTTT
CASSPGRRYTEAFF
>TRBV2|few|TRBJ1-3|TRBD1
TGTGCCAGCAGTGCACAGGGGGGAGGAAACACCATATATTTT
CASSAQGGGNTIYF
>TRBV28|NA|TRBJ2-2|NA
TGTGCCAGCAGTGAGTTAAGTATCGCCCACCCACGACCCACCGGGGAGCTGTTTTTT
CASSELSIAHPRPTGELFF
>TRBV24-1|NA|TRBJ1-4|NA
TGTGCCACCAGTGATTTTAAGCTTCCCCAAAAACTGTTTTTT
CATSDFKLPQKLFF
>TRBV28|once|TRBJ1-2|TRBD1
TGTGCCAGCAGGGGGACAGGGGTGTATGGCTACACCTTC
CASRGTGVYGYTF
>TRBV13|NA|TRBJ1-2|NA
TGTGCCAGCAGCTCCGGGGAGGGGCCATCTAACTATGGCTACACCTTC
CASSSGEGPSNYGYTF
>TRBV11-3|NA|TRBJ1-1|NA
TGTGCCAGCAGCTTAGGGGAGGACACTGAAGCTTTCTTT
CASSLGEDTEAFF
>TRBV7-9|NA|TRBJ2-2|NA
TGTGCCAGCAGCTTCACCACAGTCACCGGGGAGCTGTTTTTT
CASSFTTVTGELFF
>TRBV5-1|NA|TRBJ1-1|NA
TGCGCCAGCAGCTTGATGGGGAACACTGAAGCTTTCTTT
CASSLMGNTEAFF
>TRBV18|NA|TRBJ1-5|NA
TGTGCCAGCTCACCCCTAGGTATCAGCAATCAGCCCCAGCATTTT
CASSPLGISNQPQHF
>TRBV2|NA|TRBJ1-5|NA
TGTGCCAGCAGCCGGGATCAGCCCCAGCATTTT
CASSRDQPQHF
>TRBV6-1|NA|TRBJ1-5|NA
TGTGCCAGCAGTGAAAGGGCAGGGGAATTTGTCAATCAGCCCCAGCATTTT
CASSERAGEFVNQPQHF
>TRBV6-4|once|TRBJ2-2|NA
TGTGCCAGCAGTCGACAGAACACCGGGGAGCTGTTTTTT
CASSRQNTGELFF